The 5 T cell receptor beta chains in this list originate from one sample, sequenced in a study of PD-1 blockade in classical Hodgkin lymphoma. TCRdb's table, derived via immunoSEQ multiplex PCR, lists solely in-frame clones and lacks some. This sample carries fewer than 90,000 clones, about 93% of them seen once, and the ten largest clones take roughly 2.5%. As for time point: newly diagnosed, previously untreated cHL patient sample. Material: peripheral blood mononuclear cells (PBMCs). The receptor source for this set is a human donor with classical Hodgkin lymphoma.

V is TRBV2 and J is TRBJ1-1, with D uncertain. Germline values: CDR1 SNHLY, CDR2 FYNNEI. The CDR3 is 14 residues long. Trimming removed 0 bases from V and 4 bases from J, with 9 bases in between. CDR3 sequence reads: CASSEAPGSTEAFF. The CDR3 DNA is TGTGCCAGCAGTGAAGCTCCGGGTTCCACTGAAGCTTTCTTT. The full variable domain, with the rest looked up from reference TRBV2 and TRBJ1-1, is EPEVTQTPSHQVTQMGQEVILRCVPISNHLYFYWYRQILGQKVEFLVSFYNNEISEKSEIFDDQFSVERPDGSNFTLKIRSTKLEDSAMYFCASSEAPGSTEAFFGQGTRLTVV.

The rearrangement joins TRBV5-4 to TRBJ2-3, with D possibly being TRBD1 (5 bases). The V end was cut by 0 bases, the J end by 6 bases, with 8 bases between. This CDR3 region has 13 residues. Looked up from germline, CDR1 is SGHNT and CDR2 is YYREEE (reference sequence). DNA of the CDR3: TGTGCCAGCAGCTTGGCCGGACACGATACGCAGTATTTT. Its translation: CASSLAGHDTQYF.

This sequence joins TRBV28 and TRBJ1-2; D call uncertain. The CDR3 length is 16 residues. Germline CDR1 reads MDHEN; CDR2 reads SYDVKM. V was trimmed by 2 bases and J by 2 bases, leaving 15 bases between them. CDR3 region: CASSLISGVPNYGYTF. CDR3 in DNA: TGTGCCAGCAGTTTAATCTCTGGGGTTCCCAACTATGGCTACACCTTC.

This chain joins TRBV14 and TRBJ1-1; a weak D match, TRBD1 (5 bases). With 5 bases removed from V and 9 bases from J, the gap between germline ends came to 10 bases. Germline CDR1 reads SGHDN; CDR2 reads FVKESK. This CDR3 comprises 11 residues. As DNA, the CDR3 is TGTGCCAGCAGCAGGGGAGGCAAAGCTTTCTTT. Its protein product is CASSRGGKAFF.

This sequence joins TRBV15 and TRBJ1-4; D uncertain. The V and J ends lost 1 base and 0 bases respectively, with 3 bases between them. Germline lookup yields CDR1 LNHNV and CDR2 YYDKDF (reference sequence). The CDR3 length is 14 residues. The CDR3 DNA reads TGTGCCACCAGCAGAGGGACAACTAATGAAAAACTGTTTTTT. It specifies CATSRGTTNEKLFF.